Each of the 10 T cell receptor beta chains below was sequenced from the same sample in a study of beta chain features in type 1 diabetes. TCRB transcripts that were expressed got sequenced, as all of the isolated RNA had been reverse transcribed. TCRdb keeps only in-frame clones here, not all; method: immunoSEQ multiplex PCR. The table lists under 200,000 clones, 6.5% to 10% of them singletons. Antigen specificity for these receptors is unknown. Overall study results and limits: Shorter TCRB CDR3s, moderately but significantly so, marked every one of the four CD4+ subsets in Type 1 diabetes patients.

The sequencing input was central memory CD4+ T cells from blood. The origin of the receptors is a woman between 18 and 29 years old with type 1 diabetes.

The sample holds a few counts of this clone. The chain is built from TRBV18 and TRBJ2-2; D call uncertain. The germline V gene encodes CDR1 KGHSH and CDR2 LQKENI. Trimming cost V 2 bases and J 0 bases, with 7 bases left between them. The CDR3 covers 15 residues. The CDR3 spells CASSPSGSNTGELFF. Here the CDR3 DNA reads TGTGCCAGCTCACCATCAGGATCGAACACCGGGGAGCTGTTTTTT.

The chain joins TRBV7-2 to TRBJ2-1, with 9 bases matching TRBD2. This CDR3 spans 15 amino acids. J was trimmed by 5 bases and V by 1 base; bases with no gene match: 3. The germline CDR1 and CDR2 sequences are SGHTA and FQGNSA. The CDR3 DNA reads as TGTGCCAGCAGCTTAGTTAGCGGGGGAGACAATGAGCAGTTCTTC. This codes for CASSLVSGGDNEQFF.

The V gene is TRBV7-6, the J gene TRBJ2-1, with TRBD2 identical over 10 bases. The CDR3 consists of 15 residues. Germline trimming cut 1 base from V and 10 bases from J; bases unmatched to any gene: 7. Germline V lookup: CDR1 SGHVS, CDR2 FNYEAQ. The CDR3 region has the DNA TGTGCCAGCAGCTTAGACAGCGGGAGGGTCGGGGAGCAGTTCTTC. It encodes CASSLDSGRVGEQFF. Full variable domain (rest looked up from reference TRBV7-6 and TRBJ2-1): GAGVSQSPRYKVTKRGQDVALRCDPISGHVSLYWYRQALGQGPEFLTYFNYEAQQDKSGLPNDRFSAERPEGSISTLTIQRTEQRDSAMYRCASSLDSGRVGEQFFGPGTRLTVL.

This sequence joins TRBV28 and TRBJ2-3; TRBD1 is a possible D gene (6 bases). The germline gives CDR1 MDHEN, CDR2 SYDVKM. This CDR3 has 16 amino acids. V gave up 3 bases and J gave up 6 bases, with 19 bases separating them. The DNA for the CDR3 is TGTGCCAGCAGTTTTCCCGCAACAGGGACGGCGGATACGCAGTATTTT. It is translated as CASSFPATGTADTQYF.

The chain links TRBV30 to TRBJ1-2; D perhaps matches TRBD1 (6 bases). The CDR3 spans 14 residues. V was shortened by 2 bases and J by 1 base, with 11 bases between the two germline ends. Germline V gene lookup returns CDR1 GTSNPN and CDR2 SVGIG (reference sequence). DNA for the CDR3: TGTGCCTGGAGTCCGGACAGTCTTAACTATGGCTACACCTTC. Translation gives CAWSPDSLNYGYTF.

The chain has TRBV7-2 and TRBJ1-3; D ambiguous. The CDR3 consists of 14 residues. V was pared by 1 base and J by 0 bases, with 4 bases between. Per germline, CDR1 SGHTA and CDR2 FQGNSA. The CDR3 bases are TGTGCCAGCAGCTTAGGTCTCTCTGGAAACACCATATATTTT. Protein sequence: CASSLGLSGNTIYF.

This clone was seen only a few times. The V and J genes are TRBV6-5 and TRBJ1-1; TRBD1 might be the D (6 bases). There are 12 residues in the CDR3. With 6 bases removed from V and 3 bases from J, the gap between germline ends came to 8 bases. Per germline, CDR1 MNHEY and CDR2 SVGAGI. This CDR3 is CASRGQHTEAFF. CDR3 coding DNA: TGTGCCAGCAGAGGACAGCACACTGAAGCTTTCTTT.

This clone has a handful of counts. The rearrangement uses TRBV4-3 and TRBJ2-1; 12 bases agree with TRBD2. The V gene end was trimmed by 2 bases and the J gene end by 10 bases; junction bases not matched to a gene: 6. Looked up from germline, CDR1 is LGHNA and CDR2 is YSLEER. This CDR3 contains 15 residues. CDR3 residues: CASSQFSSGRGEQFF. CDR3 nucleotides: TGCGCCAGCAGCCAATTTTCTAGCGGGAGGGGCGAGCAGTTCTTC.

This clone has a count of ten or more. The V and J genes are TRBV2 and TRBJ1-1; tentative D call: TRBD1 (6 bases). Germline loops: CDR1 SNHLY, CDR2 FYNNEI. The CDR3 sequence is 14 residues long. The V gene lost 6 bases and the J gene lost 1 base, with 12 bases spanning the gap. The CDR3 DNA is TGTGCCAGCAGGACCAAGACAGGGAACACTGAAGCTTTCTTT. It yields the protein CASRTKTGNTEAFF.

In its sample, this clone was seen many times. This sequence joins TRBV28 and TRBJ2-7; D possibly corresponds to TRBD2 (5 bases). Germline-derived CDR1 and CDR2 are MDHEN and SYDVKM. V shed 4 bases and J shed 3 bases, with 16 bases lying between them. This CDR3 spans 15 amino acids. CDR3 loop: CASSSIGGGRYEQYF. For the CDR3, the DNA is TGTGCCAGCAGTTCAATCGGCGGCGGGCGCTACGAGCAGTACTTC.